One sample yielded the 23 T cell receptor beta chains listed below, sequenced in a study of somatic mutations in cytotoxic T cells in rheumatoid arthritis. Data came from immunoSEQ multiplex PCR; TCRdb stores just in-frame clones and leaves some out. Altogether approximately 30,000 clones are present, 75% to 90% being singletons, with the ten largest covering roughly 7.6%. Sequencing was carried out using CD8+ T cells sorted from blood. The receptors stem from an adult with rheumatoid arthritis.

V usage is TRBV5-1 and J usage is TRBJ1-1; no reliable D call. The CDR3 is made up of 16 amino acids. Germline V gene sequence: CDR1 SGHRS, CDR2 YFSETQ. Trimming removed 1 base at V and 3 bases at J, with 16 bases between. As DNA, the CDR3 is TGCGCCAGCAGCTTGACCCCCCGGATCACGTACACTGAAGCTTTCTTT. It translates to CASSLTPRITYTEAFF.

The chain uses TRBV15 and TRBJ2-1, with 9 bases lining up with TRBD2. With V trimmed by 1 base and J by 1 base, 2 bases remained unmatched. The CDR3 has 16 residues. The germline V gene encodes CDR1 LNHNV and CDR2 YYDKDF (reference sequence). The CDR3 sequence is CATSRGAGGSYNEQFF. The CDR3 DNA follows: TGTGCCACCAGCAGAGGAGCGGGGGGTTCCTACAATGAGCAGTTCTTC.

The chain uses TRBV6-5 and TRBJ1-2; D possibly corresponds to TRBD1 (6 bases). V was clipped by 7 bases and J by 3 bases, with 9 bases between them. CDR3 length equals 12 residues. Germline V gives CDR1 MNHEY, CDR2 SVGAGI. The CDR3 DNA reads TGTGCCAGCACCACAGGGTACTATGGCTACACCTTC. It translates to CASTTGYYGYTF.

V usage is TRBV9 and J usage is TRBJ2-2; 10 positions agree with TRBD1. With 0 bases clipped from V and 5 bases from J, the junction kept 1 base outside the gene matches. CDR3 length: 15 residues. In germline, CDR1 is SGDLS, CDR2 YYNGEE. This CDR3 reads CASSVGTGGTGELFF. DNA of the CDR3: TGTGCCAGCAGCGTAGGGACAGGGGGGACCGGGGAGCTGTTTTTT.

This clone has only a few counts. CDR3 sequence (DNA): TGTGCCAGCAGCTTAAACCCAGGGCTGGCCTATGGCTACACCTTC. Protein product: CASSLNPGLAYGYTF. This chain uses TRBV7-2 with TRBJ1-2; D might be TRBD1 (5 bases). This CDR3 has 15 amino acids. V was trimmed by 2 bases and J by 4 bases, leaving 14 bases between them. Germline CDR1 is SGHTA and CDR2 is FQGNSA.

This clone was counted between two and nine times. The chain links TRBV6-1 to TRBJ2-2; TRBD1 matches at 7 bases. V lost 7 bases and J lost 3; bases outside the gene matches: 5. This CDR3 is built from 14 residues. CDR1 and CDR2 (germline): MNHNS, SASEGT. CDR3 sequence: CASMRGRDTGELFF. CDR3 nucleotides: TGTGCCAGCATGAGGGGGCGGGACACCGGGGAGCTGTTTTTT.

This chain uses TRBV14 with TRBJ1-1, with D uncertain. CDR3 length: 15 amino acids. V was trimmed by 6 bases and J by 4 bases, leaving 18 bases between them. Germline V CDR1 and CDR2: SGHDN, FVKESK. CDR3 nucleotides: TGTGCCAGCAGAGGAGACACTCAACGGCCCACTGAAGCTTTCTTT. Translated: CASRGDTQRPTEAFF.

V gene TRBV11-3 combines with J gene TRBJ2-7; weak D call: TRBD2 (6 bases). The V end was cut by 0 bases, the J end by 3 bases, with 18 bases between. CDR3 length: 17 amino acids. CDR1 and CDR2 from the germline V gene are SGHNT and YENEEA. CDR3 nucleotide sequence: TGTGCCAGCAGCTTAGATTCGGGGGTTTGGTCCAACTACGAGCAGTACTTC. It yields the protein CASSLDSGVWSNYEQYF.

The CDR3 reads CASSRTGGSYEQYF. DNA for the CDR3: TGTGCCAGCAGTCGGACAGGGGGGAGCTACGAGCAGTACTTC. The chain links TRBV28 to TRBJ2-7; 10 bases are a match to TRBD1. CDR1 is MDHEN, CDR2 SYDVKM, per germline. This CDR3 has 14 amino acids. V trimming: 5 bases; J trimming: 3 bases; junction bases outside the gene matches: 4.

This rearrangement joins TRBV29-1 to TRBJ2-5; unclear D gene. This CDR3 spans 14 amino acids. V shed 1 base and J shed 5 bases, with 14 bases lying between them. Germline V lookup: CDR1 SQVTM, CDR2 ANQGSEA. The CDR3 DNA follows: TGCAGCGTTGAAGGGTTTAGGATGGGGGAGACCCAGTACTTC. It translates to CSVEGFRMGETQYF. Using reference TRBV29-1 and TRBJ2-5 for the parts outside the CDR3, the full variable domain is SAVISQKPSRDICQRGTSLTIQCQVDSQVTMMFWYRQQPGQSLTLIATANQGSEATYESGFVIDKFPISRPNLTFSTLTVSNMSPEDSSIYLCSVEGFRMGETQYFGPGTRLLVL.

The chain combines TRBV9 with TRBJ2-5; D may be TRBD2 (5 bases). This CDR3 is built from 14 residues. V lost 3 bases and J 5 bases, leaving 14 bases between the germline ends. The germline V gene encodes CDR1 SGDLS and CDR2 YYNGEE. The CDR3 DNA reads TGTGCCAGCAGCGAGGCTCCGGGCGGGGAGACCCAGTACTTC. Amino acid sequence: CASSEAPGGETQYF.

The rearrangement joins TRBV25-1 to TRBJ2-5; 15 bases agree with TRBD2. This CDR3 comprises 18 residues. Germline values: CDR1 MGHDK, CDR2 SYGVNS. V shed 3 bases, J shed 4 bases, and the junction held 9 bases outside the gene matches. The DNA of the CDR3 is TGTGCCAGCAGTGACCCCGGACTAGCGGGAGGGGGCCCAGAGACCCAGTACTTC. Translation gives CASSDPGLAGGGPETQYF. Full variable domain (remainder filled in from reference TRBV25-1 and TRBJ2-5): EADIYQTPRYLVIGTGKKITLECSQTMGHDKMYWYQQDPGMELHLIHYSYGVNSTEKGDLSSESTVSRIRTEHFPLTLESARPSHTSQYLCASSDPGLAGGGPETQYFGPGTRLLVL.

J is TRBJ2-1 and V is TRBV19; 11 nucleotides agree with TRBD2. The CDR3 is 17 amino acids. In germline, CDR1 is LNHDA, CDR2 SQIVND (reference sequence). The J segment lost 8 bases and the V segment lost 1 base, leaving 10 bases of the junction unmatched. The CDR3, as DNA: TGTGCCAGTAGTATAGCTAGCGGGGGGACCTTTGGCCATGAGCAGTTCTTC. Protein: CASSIASGGTFGHEQFF. The whole variable domain, filled in from reference TRBV19 and TRBJ2-1, reads DGGITQSPKYLFRKEGQNVTLSCEQNLNHDAMYWYRQDPGQGLRLIYYSQIVNDFQKGDIAEGYSVSREKKESFPLTVTSAQKNPTAFYLCASSIASGGTFGHEQFFGPGTRLTVL.

The V call is TRBV30, the J call TRBJ1-1; 7 nucleotides line up with TRBD1. The J segment lost 0 bases and the V segment lost 1 base, leaving 5 bases of the junction unmatched. The CDR3 extends over 15 amino acids. Germline V gene lookup returns CDR1 GTSNPN and CDR2 SVGIG (reference sequence). The CDR3 DNA is TGTGCCTGGAGTGGAGGGGACAGCATGAACACTGAAGCTTTCTTT. Translating it yields CAWSGGDSMNTEAFF.

Points on this clone: Because the CDR3's place on the DNA is in doubt, the DNA is left out and the CDR3 is given as listed by TCRdb. This chain links TRBV6-5 with TRBJ2-6. The germline CDR1 and CDR2 sequences are MNHEY and SVGAGI. The CDR3 has 15 residues if both end residues are counted. The CDR3 region is CASSTSWEGANVLTF.

This clone was seen a few times. This rearrangement joins TRBV7-2 to TRBJ1-6; 9 bases line up with TRBD1. J gave up 7 bases and V 1 base, and 2 bases lay outside the gene matches. Germline V gives CDR1 SGHTA, CDR2 FQGNSA. This CDR3 is 15 amino acids long. The CDR3 region has the DNA TGTGCCAGCAGCTTAGACAGGGGGCGGAATTCACCCCTCCACTTT. Translation: CASSLDRGRNSPLHF. The full variable domain, its missing parts supplied by reference TRBV7-2 and TRBJ1-6, is GAGVSQSPSNKVTEKGKDVELRCDPISGHTALYWYRQSLGQGLEFLIYFQGNSAPDKSGLPSDRFSAERTGGSVSTLTIQRTQQEDSAVYLCASSLDRGRNSPLHFGNGTRLTVT.

The chain joins TRBV19 to TRBJ1-2; tentatively, D is TRBD1 (6 bases). Germline loops: CDR1 LNHDA, CDR2 SQIVND (reference sequence). The CDR3 sequence is 14 residues long. The V end lost 6 bases, the J end lost 4 bases, and 15 bases lay between the germline ends. CDR3 in DNA: TGTGCCAGTAGCTTCCGGGACATCAGCTATGGCTACACCTTC. Amino acid sequence: CASSFRDISYGYTF.

The chain combines TRBV11-2 with TRBJ2-5; perhaps TRBD2 as D (5 bases). V lost 5 bases and J lost 3, with 16 bases in between. Germline V lookup: CDR1 SGHAT, CDR2 FQNNGV. The CDR3 runs to 15 residues. The CDR3 is CASSQRQLGEETQYF. CDR3 sequence (DNA): TGTGCCAGCAGCCAAAGACAACTGGGAGAAGAGACCCAGTACTTC.

V usage is TRBV12-5 and J usage is TRBJ2-3; D may be TRBD2 (6 bases). From germline, CDR1 is LGHNT and CDR2 FRNRAP. Trimming pared 7 bases from V and 4 bases from J, leaving 15 bases between. The CDR3 is 14 residues long. The CDR3 DNA is TGTGCTAGTGCCCCTGGGGGGAGAGCAGATACGCAGTATTTT. Its protein product is CASAPGGRADTQYF.

The genes are TRBV27 and TRBJ2-1; weak D call: TRBD2 (5 bases). The germline V gene has CDR1 MNHEY and CDR2 SMNVEV (reference sequence). V was trimmed by 1 base and J by 4 bases, leaving 11 bases between them. The CDR3 is made up of 15 amino acids. Here the CDR3 DNA reads TGTGCCAGCAGTTTATATCCGGGAAGTTACAATGAGCAGTTCTTC. Its translation: CASSLYPGSYNEQFF.

The chain carries TRBV27 and TRBJ2-1; 11 bases fit TRBD2. V lost 4 bases and J lost 0; bases outside the gene matches: 17. From germline, CDR1 is MNHEY and CDR2 SMNVEV (reference sequence). This CDR3 comprises 21 residues. This CDR3 reads CASSSQPGLADLFSSYNEQFF. The CDR3, as DNA: TGTGCCAGCAGTTCACAGCCGGGACTAGCGGACCTCTTTAGCTCCTACAATGAGCAGTTCTTC.

The genes are TRBV13 and TRBJ2-3, with a tentative D call TRBD2 (5 bases). The ends were cut back, 2 bases at V and 5 bases at J, with 17 bases in the middle. This CDR3 is 16 amino acids long. CDR1 and CDR2 (germline): PRHDT, FYEKMQ (reference sequence). In DNA form, the CDR3 reads TGTGCCAGCAGCTTATTTTTTGAGGGCCAAGGAGATACGCAGTATTTT. Translating it yields CASSLFFEGQGDTQYF.

This clone was found once. The chain joins TRBV6-6 to TRBJ2-1; the match to TRBD1 covers 9 bases. CDR1 is MNHNY and CDR2 is SVGAGI in the germline V gene (reference sequence). The CDR3 covers 16 residues. Trimming at V came to 2 bases and at J to 9 bases, leaving 11 bases not matched to a gene. This CDR3 is CASSYGRDRALVEQFF. In DNA, the CDR3 is TGTGCCAGCAGTTACGGGCGGGACAGGGCCCTAGTTGAGCAGTTCTTC.